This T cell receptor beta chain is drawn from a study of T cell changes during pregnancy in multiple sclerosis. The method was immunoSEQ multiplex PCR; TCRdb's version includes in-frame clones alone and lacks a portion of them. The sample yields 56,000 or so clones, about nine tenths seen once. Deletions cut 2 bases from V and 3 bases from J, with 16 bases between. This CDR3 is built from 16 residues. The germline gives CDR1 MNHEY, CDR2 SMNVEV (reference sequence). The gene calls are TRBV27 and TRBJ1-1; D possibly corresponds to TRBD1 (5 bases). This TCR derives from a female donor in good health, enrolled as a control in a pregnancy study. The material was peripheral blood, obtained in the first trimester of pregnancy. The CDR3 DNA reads TGTGCCAGCAGTTTACAGGGATTAGGTGATGACACTGAAGCTTTCTTT. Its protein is CASSLQGLGDDTEAFF.